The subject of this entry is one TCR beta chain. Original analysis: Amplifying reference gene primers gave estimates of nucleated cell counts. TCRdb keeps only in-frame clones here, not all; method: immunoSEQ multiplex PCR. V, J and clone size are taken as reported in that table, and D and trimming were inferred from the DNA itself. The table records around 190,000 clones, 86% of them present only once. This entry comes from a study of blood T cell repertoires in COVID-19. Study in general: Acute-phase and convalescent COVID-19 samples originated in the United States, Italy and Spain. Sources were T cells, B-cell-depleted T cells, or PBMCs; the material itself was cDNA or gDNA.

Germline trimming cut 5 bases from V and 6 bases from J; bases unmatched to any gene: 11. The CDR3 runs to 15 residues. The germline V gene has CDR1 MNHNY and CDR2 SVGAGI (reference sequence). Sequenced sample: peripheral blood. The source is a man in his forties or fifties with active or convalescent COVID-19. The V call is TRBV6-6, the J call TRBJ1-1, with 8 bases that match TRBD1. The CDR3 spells CASSPTGEEPSEAFF. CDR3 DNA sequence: TGTGCCAGCAGTCCGACAGGGGAAGAGCCCTCTGAAGCTTTCTTT.